This T cell receptor (beta chain) originates from a study of cytomegalovirus exposure and HLA in healthy donors (TCRdb year 2017). In the study overall: In an earlier analysis of several hundred of the donors, less than 350 Gb of sequence data and just under 120 million unique TCR beta sequences from 180 million or so T cells were reported. An earlier analysis of about 620 of the donors applied high-throughput TCR beta sequencing to assess whether each TCR beta V gene segment acted as functional or pseudogenic. Class I and class II HLA loci were covered by the typing at four-digit resolution. Genome-wide SNP genotypes for about 65% of the 666 donors were used in a later genetic analysis, which treated that subset as a discovery cohort. In addition to the first cohort of roughly 700 subjects, a separate validation cohort of some 120 different subjects was used. A later analysis re-examined previously published TCR beta repertoires from hundreds of donors and added high-resolution HLA genotyping to investigate patterns of TCR occurrence. Donor age, sex, ethnicity and CMV serostatus were compiled together with the repertoire data. In the later analysis, no new phenotypic data were used to find candidate immune exposures; instead, reliance was placed on TCR beta sequences and their occurrence across donors. The T cell repertoires of around 730 subjects were profiled by immunosequencing and related to cytomegalovirus serostatus. Of the roughly 400 genotyped donors, 81% were placed in the genetic ancestry cluster associated with self-reported Caucasian donors. Roughly 5 DR-DQ haplotypes were handled as single units for association and clustering, since linkage in the cohort was strong. Across about 370 genotyped donors of the cohort, an average of 235,054 unique TCR beta nucleotide sequences per donor were sequenced, and around 20% of those sequences were non-productive. The study was designed to test whether signatures of past pathogen exposure could be identified by cataloging public T cell receptors. To predict cytomegalovirus infection status, the study brought together high-throughput TCR immunosequencing, statistical association of individual TCRs with disease status, and machine learning. Typing coverage varied by locus: about 620-630 donors for A, B, C, DRB1 and DQB1; roughly 510 for DQA1; about 600 for DPA1; more than 450 for DPB1. Every discovery cohort repertoire had been produced on one sequencing platform. An early release covering roughly 640 HLA-typed donors comprised approximately 300 gigabases of sequencing data and about 90 million unique TCR sequences.

The cohort comprised around 700 healthy bone marrow donors. All cohort members were sampled while nominally healthy, although unrecorded immune exposures were likely present. The donor was CMV seronegative and belonged to the group of 380 or so seronegative cohort members. A peripheral blood sample was provided by each donor, and peripheral blood mononuclear cells were used for TCR beta sequencing. Genomic DNA extraction from the blood cell samples was performed with the Qiagen DNeasy Blood Extraction Kit. The library was produced with the immunoSEQ multiplex PCR assay. For the multiplex PCR, a mixture combining 60 forward primers for TCR Vbeta segments and 13 reverse primers for TCR Jbeta segments was used. The CDR3 region of rearranged TCR beta genes was amplified from genomic DNA with a multiplex PCR assay. The Illumina HiSeq System was used to sequence the amplified TCR beta libraries as 87-base-pair reads. The original methods were these. In a later analysis, tens of millions of unique TCR beta chains were counted across the approximately 670 repertoires, and roughly 11 million of these chains were shared by at least two donors. To remove PCR and sequencing errors, raw reads were error-corrected and collapsed into unique sequences using a nearest-neighbor algorithm that merged closely related sequences. V, D and J gene segments were assigned by aligning CDR3 sequences to IMGT reference sequences. For a sequence to be retained, a match of at least six nucleotides was required to both a V gene segment and a J gene segment. A rearrangement counted as productive if the CDR3 had no stop codons and remained in frame with V and J, and every other rearrangement counted as non-productive. CDR3 was defined according to IMGT convention as the region running from the second conserved V-encoded cysteine to the conserved J-encoded phenylalanine. Sequences without an unambiguous match to a single V gene segment were excluded from the earlier analysis of over 500 of the donors. An earlier analysis of under 750 of the donors called V segments functional above 56.7% productive rearrangements and segregating when the between-donor standard deviation exceeded 5%. A statistical classification framework was developed to diagnose cytomegalovirus status using the catalog of TCR beta chain sequences. A later analysis assigned V and J genes by comparing TCR nucleotide sequences with IMGT/GENE-DB human TR gene sequences. The TCRdist pipeline was used in a later analysis to assign CDR3 sequences and most-parsimonious VDJ recombination scenarios. A later analysis defined each TCR beta chain by its CDR3 amino acid sequence plus V-gene family, and excluded reads lacking a unique V-gene family. In a later analysis, some 600 highly shared, low-generation-probability nucleotide sequences were removed to address suspected cross-contamination and a sequencing artifact. A later analysis calculated a clonal expansion index for each public chain from normalized within-repertoire ranks of inferred template counts. In a later analysis, generation probabilities were computed with a VDJ recombination model fitted to out-of-frame rearrangements, and the resulting probabilities were checked against IGoR. Hypergeometric tests were used in a later analysis to score TCR-TCR, TCR-HLA and TCR-CMV co-occurrence, with a repertoire-size bias correction applied to the TCR pairs. In a later analysis, false discovery rates were estimated by permuting HLA or CMV assignments 20 times. In a later analysis, co-occurring TCRs were grouped using DBSCAN, and TCRdist sequence similarity was added for clustering within HLA-allele-positive subsets. Repertoires with fewer than 30,000 or more than 120,000 public chains were left out of co-occurrence clustering, as were a handful of repertoires with anomalous nucleotide sharing. TCRdb holds this immuneACCESS table with in-frame rearrangements only. Some clones are missing; in checked studies, unresolved V genes explain under half, and the rest has no known cause. The DNA was the basis for D and trimming; V, J and clone size are from that table. The table for this sample lists approximately 45,000 clones. The ten biggest clones cover about a sixth of the sample.

Notes on this clone: Its binding antigen is unknown.

Relative to germline, V is missing 3 bases and J is missing 4 bases, with 7 bases of the junction outside any gene match. The CDR3 goes from the cysteine to the phenylalanine over 15 residues. The kept DNA is CDR3 alone, 45 bases in frame from the first base. CDR1 MGHDK and CDR2 SYGVNS were looked up in the germline V gene. What the work shows at the level of the full study, not this receptor alone: Immune exposure information for the cohort was limited to CMV serostatus. Because HLA typing was unavailable for some donors at each locus, only the typed subset was used in association tests. Most TCR sequences were observed very rarely across donors, whereas some public TCRs were present in many individuals. In a later analysis, TCR association rates were found to vary across HLA loci, with the most associated TCRs seen for DRB1 alleles and the fewest for HLA-C alleles. This cohort had only TCR beta chains sequenced, and the lack of alpha or paired-chain data limited which features could be detected. According to a later analysis, most CMV-associated TCR beta chains appeared to be HLA-restricted, and the HLA associations seemed to be driven largely by CMV exposure. A later genetic analysis associated a missense DCLRE1C variant with V-gene and J-gene trimming of TCR beta chains, and an independent cohort replicated the association. The sequencing pipeline was judged likely to have produced a cluster of highly shared sequence variants as a technical artifact. A few of the identified cytomegalovirus-associated TCR beta chains were confirmed in vitro to be specific for cytomegalovirus antigens. A total of fewer than 200 TCR beta chains were listed by the study as associated with cytomegalovirus. The presence/absence analyses assumed that sequencing depth was roughly uniform across donors, and that assumption may not be true. When HLA alleles, especially DR and DQ, strongly co-occurred, attributing TCR associations to individual alleles was difficult. In a later analysis, 16,951 TCR beta sequences were associated with specific HLA alleles at a false discovery rate of 0.05. Correlated functional status among segregating V segments might be attributable to linkage disequilibrium, but an unknown experimental factor could not be ruled out. Several of the top co-occurrence clusters appeared to be linked to parvovirus B19, influenza, CMV and Epstein-Barr virus, according to a later analysis. A further reported finding was that TCR beta sequences accurately predicted the HLA-A and HLA-B alleles for most subjects in the first cohort. In both the original and validation cohorts, the classifier was reported to diagnose cytomegalovirus status with high specificity and sensitivity. Some IMGT-functional V segments, including TRBV6-2 and TRBV6-3, could not be distinguished by the 87-base-pair reads and were therefore excluded. In an earlier analysis of some 540 of the donors, most TCR beta V segments appeared in productive rearrangements about 87% or about 30% of the time, broadly matching IMGT annotations. According to a later genetic analysis, donors in an Asian-associated ancestry cluster had fewer N-insertions in productive TCRs than the approximately 650-donor mean. A later analysis found that HLA-associated TCR beta chains were more clonally expanded and had lower generation probabilities than equally common non-associated chains. The earlier analysis of around 600 of the donors excluded about 16 rarely observed V segments, including chromosome 9 orphons, because counts were too low. The authors suggested that the approach could potentially be extended to other disease states and immunological phenotypes.

This TCR derives from a male donor in good health and CMV-seronegative. This sequence uses TRBV25-1 and TRBJ1-2; 8 bases in the junction line up with TRBD1. Material for sequencing was PBMCs. Read as DNA, the sequence is TGTGCCAGCAGTGAGTTTAACAGGGGGAGCTATGGCTACACCTTC. This sequence encodes CASSEFNRGSYGYTF.